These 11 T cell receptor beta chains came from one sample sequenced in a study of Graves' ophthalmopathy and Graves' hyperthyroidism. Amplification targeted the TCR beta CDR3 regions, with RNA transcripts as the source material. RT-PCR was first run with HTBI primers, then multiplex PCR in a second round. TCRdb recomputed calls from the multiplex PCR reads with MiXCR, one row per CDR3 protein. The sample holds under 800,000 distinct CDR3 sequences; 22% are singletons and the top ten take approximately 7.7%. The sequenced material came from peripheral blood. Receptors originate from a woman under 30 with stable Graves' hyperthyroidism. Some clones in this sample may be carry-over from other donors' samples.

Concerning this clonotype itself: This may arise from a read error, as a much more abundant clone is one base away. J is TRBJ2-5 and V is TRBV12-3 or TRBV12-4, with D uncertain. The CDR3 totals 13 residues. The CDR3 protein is CASSAQIQEAQYF. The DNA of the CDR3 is TGTGCCAGCAGTGCGCAGATACAAGAGGCCCAGTACTTC.

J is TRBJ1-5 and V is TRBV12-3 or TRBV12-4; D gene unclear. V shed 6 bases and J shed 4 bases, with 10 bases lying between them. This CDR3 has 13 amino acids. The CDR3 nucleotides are TGTGCCAGCAGGAAATCACTAAATCAGCCCCAGCATTTT. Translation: CASRKSLNQPQHF.

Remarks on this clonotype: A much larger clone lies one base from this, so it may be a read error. DNA for the CDR3: TGTGCCAGCAGTACGACTAGCGGGGGTAAAGAGACCAAGTACTTC. It specifies CASSTTSGGKETKYF. This chain links TRBV12-3 or TRBV12-4 with TRBJ2-5; 12 nucleotides line up with TRBD2. This CDR3 region has 15 residues.

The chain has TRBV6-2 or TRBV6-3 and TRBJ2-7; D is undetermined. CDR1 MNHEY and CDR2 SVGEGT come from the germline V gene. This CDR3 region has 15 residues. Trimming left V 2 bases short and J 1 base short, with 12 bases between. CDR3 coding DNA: TGTGCCAGCAGTTACAGAAGGGAAGGATCCTACGAGCAGTACTTC. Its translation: CASSYRREGSYEQYF.

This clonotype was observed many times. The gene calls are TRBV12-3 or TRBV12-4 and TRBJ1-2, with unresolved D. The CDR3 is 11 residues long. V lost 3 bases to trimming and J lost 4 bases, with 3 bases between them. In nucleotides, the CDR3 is TGTGCCAGCAGTTTCGGCTATGGCTACACCTTC. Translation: CASSFGYGYTF.

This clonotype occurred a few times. As DNA, the CDR3 is TGCAGCGTTATAATACGCCAAGAGACCCAGTACTTC. It specifies CSVIIRQETQYF. This chain connects TRBV29-1 to TRBJ2-5; D not resolved. The CDR3 consists of 12 residues. The V and J ends lost 5 bases and 1 base respectively, with 8 bases between them. Germline CDR1 SQVTM, CDR2 ANQGSEA.

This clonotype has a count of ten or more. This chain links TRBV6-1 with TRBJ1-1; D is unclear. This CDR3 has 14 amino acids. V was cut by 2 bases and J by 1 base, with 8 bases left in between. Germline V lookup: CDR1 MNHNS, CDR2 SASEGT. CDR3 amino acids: CASSERPKNTEAFF. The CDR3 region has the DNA TGTGCCAGCAGTGAAAGGCCCAAGAACACTGAAGCTTTCTTT.

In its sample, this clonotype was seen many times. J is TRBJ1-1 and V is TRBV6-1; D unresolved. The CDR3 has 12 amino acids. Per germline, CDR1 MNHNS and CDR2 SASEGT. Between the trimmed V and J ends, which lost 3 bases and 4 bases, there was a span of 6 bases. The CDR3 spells CASSDTTTEAFF. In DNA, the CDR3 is TGTGCCAGCAGTGACACCACCACTGAAGCTTTCTTT.

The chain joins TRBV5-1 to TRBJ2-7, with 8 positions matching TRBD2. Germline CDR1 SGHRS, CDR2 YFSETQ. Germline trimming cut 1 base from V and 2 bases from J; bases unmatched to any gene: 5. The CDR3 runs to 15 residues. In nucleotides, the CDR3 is TGCGCCAGCAGCTTGAATGCGGGAGGACCCTACGAGCAGTACTTC. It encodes CASSLNAGGPYEQYF.

This CDR3 reads CASSLRPPQGANYGYTF. CDR3 nucleotide sequence: TGTGCCAGCAGCTTACGTCCGCCCCAAGGGGCTAACTATGGCTACACCTTC. The genes are TRBV11-1 and TRBJ1-2; possible D gene TRBD1, 5 bases. V lost 2 bases to trimming and J lost 0 bases, with 16 bases between them. The CDR3 runs to 17 residues. Germline loops: CDR1 SGHAT, CDR2 FQDESV (reference sequence).

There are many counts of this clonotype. CDR3 sequence: CASSFSSRGLYEQYF. CDR3 sequence (DNA): TGTGCCAGCAGTTTTTCATCCCGCGGCCTCTACGAGCAGTACTTC. This chain connects TRBV28 to TRBJ2-7; no clear D. Between the trimmed V and J ends, which lost 3 bases and 3 bases, there was a span of 15 bases. This CDR3 comprises 15 residues. Looked up from germline, CDR1 is MDHEN and CDR2 is SYDVKM.